A single sample is the source of the 30 T cell receptor beta chains below, sequenced in a study of cytomegalovirus exposure and HLA in healthy donors. The PCR had 60 Vbeta and 13 Jbeta primers. Produced via immunoSEQ multiplex PCR; TCRdb's table is partial and in-frame only. This table has about 160,000 clones, around 80% appearing once. Sequences were obtained from PBMCs. The receptors were gathered from a woman aged 50 to 60 in good health and CMV-seropositive.

A few counts support this clone. This rearrangement joins TRBV6-7 to TRBJ2-3; TRBD2 matches at 16 bases. TRBV6-7 is sorted into the ORF group, with uncertain function. The CDR3 sequence is 18 residues long. V shed 5 bases and J 0 bases; nucleotides not matched to a gene: 5. This CDR3 reads CASSVGTSGGASTDTQYF. The CDR3 DNA reads TGTGCCAGCAGTGTAGGGACTAGCGGGGGGGCTAGCACAGATACGCAGTATTTT.

The J gene is TRBJ1-2, the V gene TRBV6-5, with 9 bases aligning to TRBD1. The V gene end was trimmed by 8 bases and the J gene end by 4 bases; junction bases not matched to a gene: 8. The CDR3 has 14 amino acids. Germline V gene sequence: CDR1 MNHEY, CDR2 SVGAGI. The CDR3 loop reads CASGNRGQGYGYTF. As DNA, the CDR3 is TGTGCCAGCGGAAACAGGGGGCAGGGCTATGGCTACACCTTC.

This clone has more than one count but fewer than ten. A junction end diverges from the germline sequence, so it may reflect a read error. For the CDR3, the DNA is TGCGCCAGCACGTCCCTGGGACAGGGATCCTTCGAGCAGTACTTC. It specifies CASTSLGQGSFEQYF. The chain couples TRBV5-1 to TRBJ2-7, with TRBD1 matching 9 bases. The CDR3 has 15 residues. Per the germline V gene, CDR1 is SGHRS and CDR2 is YFSETQ.

The chain links TRBV12-1 to TRBJ2-1; TRBD2 is taken as the D call from the table, unchecked against the DNA. TRBV12-1 is a listed pseudogene. The CDR3 is 14 amino acids. The CDR3 DNA reads as TGTGCCAGCCTTCACGGCGGGCCGGCTTGGGAGCAGTTCTTC. This encodes CASLHGGPAWEQFF.

The chain recombines TRBV27 with TRBJ2-7; possibly TRBD2 for D (6 bases). CDR3 length equals 14 residues. Trimming cost V 5 bases and J 3 bases, with 14 bases left between them. Germline CDR1 MNHEY, CDR2 SMNVEV (reference sequence). CDR3 residues: CASSPGTGGYEQYF. The CDR3 DNA reads as TGTGCCAGCAGTCCAGGGACTGGGGGCTACGAGCAGTACTTC.

The chain joins TRBV12-5 to TRBJ2-6; D unclear. Germline V gene lookup returns CDR1 LGHNT and CDR2 FRNRAP. V was trimmed by 9 bases and J by 0 bases, leaving 6 bases between them. CDR3 length: 13 amino acids. As DNA, the CDR3 is TGTGCTAGCCTGGCCTCTGGGGCCAACGTCCTGACTTTC. Amino acid sequence: CASLASGANVLTF. Based on the CDR3 plus reference TRBV12-5 and TRBJ2-6, the full variable domain is DARVTQTPRHKVTEMGQEVTMRCQPILGHNTVFWYRQTMMQGLELLAYFRNRAPLDDSGMPKDRFSAEMPDATLATLKIQPSEPRDSAVYFCASLASGANVLTFGAGSRLTVL.

J is TRBJ2-5 and V is TRBV30; 8 positions agree with TRBD2. Looked up from germline, CDR1 is GTSNPN and CDR2 is SVGIG (reference sequence). The CDR3 runs 13 residues. With V trimmed by 5 bases and J by 5 bases, 7 bases remained unmatched. The CDR3 coding sequence is TGTGCCTGGGACGGGGGGGCTGGGGAGACCCAGTACTTC. This translates into CAWDGGAGETQYF.

The chain employs TRBV29-1 and TRBJ1-2; TRBD1 matches 10 bases. The V gene's germline CDR1 is SQVTM and CDR2 ANQGSEA. Trimming at V came to 3 bases and at J to 6 bases, leaving 10 bases not matched to a gene. This CDR3 is 15 amino acids long. Here the CDR3 reads CSVDKTGTGVDGYTF. CDR3 coding DNA: TGCAGCGTTGACAAAACCGGGACAGGGGTAGATGGCTACACCTTC.

V and J are TRBV2 and TRBJ2-7, with 11 bases that match TRBD1. There are 15 residues in the CDR3. The V and J ends lost 8 bases and 6 bases, in that order; junction bases with no gene match: 12. Germline V CDR1 and CDR2: SNHLY, FYNNEI. The CDR3 nucleotides read TGTGCCAGCCCCCGGGGTACCGGGACAGGGGGCGAGCAGTACTTC. Translated, it gives CASPRGTGTGGEQYF.

This clone was seen a handful of times. CDR3 amino acids: CAWSTPWGDYGYTF. DNA of the CDR3: TGTGCCTGGAGTACCCCCTGGGGGGACTATGGCTACACCTTC. The J gene is TRBJ1-2, the V gene TRBV30; TRBD1 might be the D (5 bases). This CDR3 is built from 14 residues. The V gene lost 2 bases and the J gene lost 3 bases, with 13 bases spanning the gap. Germline V gene sequence: CDR1 GTSNPN, CDR2 SVGIG (reference sequence). The complete variable domain, with remaining parts taken from reference TRBV30 and TRBJ1-2, reads SQTIHQWPATLVQPVGSPLSLECTVEGTSNPNLYWYRQAAGRGLQLLFYSVGIGQISSEVPQNLSASRPQDRQFILSSKKLLLSDSGFYLCAWSTPWGDYGYTFGSGTRLTVV.

The chain is built from TRBV7-2 and TRBJ2-7; 8 nucleotides agree with TRBD1. The V gene end was trimmed by 2 bases and the J gene end by 1 base; junction bases not matched to a gene: 1. This CDR3 region has 14 residues. The germline gives CDR1 SGHTA, CDR2 FQGNSA. The CDR3 DNA sequence: TGTGCCAGCAGCTTACAGGGGGCATCCTACGAGCAGTACTTC. It translates to CASSLQGASYEQYF.

The rearrangement joins TRBV29-1 to TRBJ2-7, with D possibly TRBD2 on 6 matching bases. There are 14 residues in the CDR3. V lost 7 bases to trimming and J lost 4 bases, with 20 bases between them. Germline loops: CDR1 SQVTM, CDR2 ANQGSEA. In nucleotides, the CDR3 is TGCAGCGCGGGTGGGGAGGACCTCCCATACGAGCAGTACTTC. Its protein product is CSAGGEDLPYEQYF.

V and J are TRBV30 and TRBJ2-7; 7 bases are a match to TRBD1. There are 11 residues in the CDR3. V shed 5 bases and J 3 bases; nucleotides not matched to a gene: 1. CDR1 GTSNPN and CDR2 SVGIG come from the germline V gene (reference sequence). The CDR3 DNA follows: TGTGCCTGGGGGACAGACTACGAGCAGTACTTC. This gives the protein CAWGTDYEQYF.

The J gene is TRBJ2-6, the V gene TRBV6-4; 8 positions agree with TRBD1. The V gene end was trimmed by 9 bases and the J gene end by 0 bases; junction bases not matched to a gene: 4. CDR1 is MRHNA and CDR2 is SNTAGT in the germline V gene. CDR3 size: 15 residues. In DNA form, the CDR3 reads TGTGCCAGTGGACAGGGAGCCTCTGGGGCCAACGTCCTGACTTTC. This sequence encodes CASGQGASGANVLTF.

This rearrangement joins TRBV18 to TRBJ1-1; D is possibly TRBD1 (6 bases). The germline gives CDR1 KGHSH, CDR2 LQKENI. The CDR3 contains 17 residues. Trimming stripped 3 bases from V and 1 base from J, with 18 bases between. CDR3 coding DNA: TGTGCCAGCTCACCCAATTTCGACAGGTTTGGGAACACTGAAGCTTTCTTT. It translates to CASSPNFDRFGNTEAFF.

In its sample, this clone was seen a few times. The rearrangement joins TRBV19 to TRBJ1-4, with 10 positions matching TRBD1. The CDR3 spans 13 residues. Looked up from germline, CDR1 is LNHDA and CDR2 is SQIVND (reference sequence). V was clipped by 3 bases and J by 10 bases; unmatched bases: 2. CDR3 DNA sequence: TGTGCCAGTAGTATGGGGACAGGGGCAAAACTGTTTTTT. The encoded protein is CASSMGTGAKLFF.

This chain links TRBV7-2 with TRBJ2-4; D perhaps matches TRBD1 (5 bases). V was cut by 6 bases and J by 6 bases, with 9 bases left in between. CDR3 length: 12 residues. Germline CDR1 SGHTA, CDR2 FQGNSA. CDR3 sequence (DNA): TGTGCCAGCAGTTCGGACACAAACATTCAGTACTTC. This translates into CASSSDTNIQYF.

Comment on this clone: One junction end disagrees with the germline gene, perhaps due to a read error. The V gene is TRBV7-7, the J gene TRBJ2-1, with 10 bases lining up with TRBD2. The CDR3 is made up of 17 amino acids. CDR1 is SSHAT and CDR2 is FNYEAQ in the germline V gene (reference sequence). The CDR3: CASSLSSSGRAYNEQFF. The CDR3 DNA follows: TGTGCTAGCAGCTTAAGTTCAAGCGGGAGGGCCTACAATGAGCAGTTCTTC.

CDR3 DNA: TGTGCCAGCAGCCTGGGACAGTCAACTAATGAAAAACTGTTTTTT. Translation gives CASSLGQSTNEKLFF. The gene calls are TRBV5-4 and TRBJ1-4; 7 bases are shared with TRBD1. Trimming at V came to 4 bases and at J to 0 bases, leaving 3 bases not matched to a gene. CDR1 is SGHNT and CDR2 is YYREEE in the germline V gene (reference sequence). The CDR3 covers 15 residues.

V and J are TRBV4-3 and TRBJ1-1; TRBD1 might be the D (5 bases). Trimming stripped 5 bases from V and 4 bases from J, with 11 bases between. This CDR3 spans 13 amino acids. Germline CDR1 is LGHNA and CDR2 is YSLEER. The CDR3 sequence: CASSERGGTEAFF. The CDR3 DNA reads as TGCGCCAGCAGCGAAAGGGGAGGCACTGAAGCTTTCTTT.

This sequence joins TRBV7-2 and TRBJ2-1, with TRBD2 as a possible D gene (5 bases). The ends were cut back, 2 bases at V and 0 bases at J, with 11 bases in the middle. The germline V gene encodes CDR1 SGHTA and CDR2 FQGNSA. The CDR3 length is 16 residues. CDR3 loop: CASSLRQAGSYNEQFF. The CDR3 DNA sequence: TGTGCCAGCAGCTTACGGCAGGCGGGCTCCTACAATGAGCAGTTCTTC.

This chain joins TRBV6-5 and TRBJ2-5, with 10 bases aligning to TRBD1. Judging by the DNA end, TRBJ2-7 fits better; the J call may be wrong. The CDR3 sequence is 16 residues long. From germline, CDR1 is MNHEY and CDR2 SVGAGI. In DNA form, the CDR3 reads TGTGCCAGCAGTTACGATGTGGGGACAGGGGACTACGAGCAGTACTTC. As protein: CASSYDVGTGDYEQYF.

V gene TRBV28 combines with J gene TRBJ2-7; D gene ambiguous. Germline lookup yields CDR1 MDHEN and CDR2 SYDVKM. The length of the CDR3 is 15 residues. V shed 2 bases and J shed 1 base, with 12 bases lying between them. The CDR3 loop reads CASSLGHPRSYEQYF. CDR3 bases: TGTGCCAGCAGTTTAGGGCACCCTCGGTCCTACGAGCAGTACTTC.

Comments on this clone: Distinct nucleotide sequences in the sample also encode this CDR3. J is TRBJ1-1 and V is TRBV9; D perhaps matches TRBD1 (5 bases). CDR1 and CDR2 from the germline V gene are SGDLS and YYNGEE. The CDR3 runs to 16 residues. Trimming took off 6 bases at V and 4 bases at J, with 22 bases between the two ends. CDR3 sequence (DNA): TGTGCCAGCACCCCCTGGGGGAGGGGAACGCTCACTGAAGCTTTCTTT. Protein sequence: CASTPWGRGTLTEAFF.

This rearrangement joins TRBV5-1 to TRBJ2-1; 10 bases match TRBD2. The junction had 6 bases not matched to a gene; V was cut back by 0 bases and J by 3 bases. Looked up from germline, CDR1 is SGHRS and CDR2 is YFSETQ. This CDR3 spans 17 amino acids. CDR3 protein: CASSLVSSGGSYNEQFF. In nucleotides, the CDR3 is TGCGCCAGCAGCTTGGTTTCTAGCGGGGGCAGCTACAATGAGCAGTTCTTC.

This chain links TRBV11-3 with TRBJ2-2; D is possibly TRBD1 (6 bases). Trimming took 10 bases from V and 6 from J, leaving 9 bases between them. Looked up from germline, CDR1 is SGHNT and CDR2 is YENEEA. There are 11 residues in the CDR3. The CDR3 nucleotides read TGTGCCACCCAGGGGTCCGGGGAGCTGTTTTTT. Protein product: CATQGSGELFF.

V gene TRBV6-6 combines with J gene TRBJ1-1, with 10 bases that match TRBD1. This CDR3 is built from 15 residues. Germline trimming cut 6 bases from V and 4 bases from J; bases unmatched to any gene: 8. Germline V gene lookup returns CDR1 MNHNY and CDR2 SVGAGI (reference sequence). CDR3 coding DNA: TGTGCCAGCAGGGGGGACAGGGGTGGAGGCACTGAAGCTTTCTTT. Its translation is CASRGDRGGGTEAFF.

The V and J genes are TRBV20-1 and TRBJ2-4; D is unresolved. This CDR3 has 11 amino acids. V dropped 0 bases and J dropped 11 bases, with 8 bases sitting between them. In germline, CDR1 is DFQATT, CDR2 SNEGSKA (reference sequence). The CDR3 is CSARDGAVQYF. In DNA, the CDR3 is TGCAGTGCTAGAGACGGCGCGGTTCAGTACTTC.

The chain carries TRBV4-1 and TRBJ2-7, with TRBD2 identical over 8 bases. Looked up from germline, CDR1 is MGHRA and CDR2 is YSYEKL. The V segment lost 1 base and the J segment 3 bases; nucleotides outside the gene matches: 17. This CDR3 contains 19 residues. This chain's CDR3 is CASSQASPSVSGRYYEQYF. In nucleotides, the CDR3 is TGCGCCAGCAGCCAAGCATCCCCGTCGGTAAGCGGGAGATACTACGAGCAGTACTTC.

J is TRBJ2-5 and V is TRBV5-1; TRBD2 aligns across 8 bases. Germline CDR1 is SGHRS and CDR2 is YFSETQ. CDR3 length: 14 amino acids. Germline trimming cut 5 bases from V and 5 bases from J; bases unmatched to any gene: 8. CDR3 loop: CASRAGTSQETQYF. Written as DNA, the CDR3 is TGCGCCAGCAGGGCCGGGACTAGTCAGGAGACCCAGTACTTC. The variable domain in full, completed from reference TRBV5-1 and TRBJ2-5, reads KAGVTQTPRYLIKTRGQQVTLSCSPISGHRSVSWYQQTPGQGLQFLFEYFSETQRNKGNFPGRFSGRQFSNSRSEMNVSTLELGDSALYLCASRAGTSQETQYFGPGTRLLVL.